These T cell receptor beta chains were read from a single sample in a study of technical replicates of blood from a handful of donors. Clones were read by immunoSEQ multiplex PCR, and TCRdb kept only the in-frame ones, dropping some. This sample has under 15,000 clones, with over 70% found just once. Material: PBMCs. The receptor set was obtained from a human donor in good health. CDR3s include the opening cysteine and the closing phenylalanine or tryptophan. A D gene is named only where the DNA matches it firmly. Not every row has a clone size; where given, it reads once, few, many or a size class.

j_gene | abundance | d_gene | v_gene | CDR3aa | CDR3nt
TRBJ2-5 | NA | TRBD1 | TRBV11-3 | CASSSGQGTETQYF | TGTGCCAGCAGCTCTGGACAGGGTACGGAGACCCAGTACTTC
TRBJ2-3 | NA | TRBD2 | TRBV4-1 | CASSQESRELDTQYF | TGCGCCAGCAGCCAAGAGTCGCGGGAGTTAGATACGCAGTATTTT
TRBJ2-7 | NA | TRBD2 | TRBV10-1 | CASSEASGSGGYEQYF | TGCGCCAGCAGTGAGGCTAGCGGGAGTGGCGGCTACGAGCAGTACTTC
TRBJ2-5 | NA | NA | TRBV2 | CASDNGKPRETQYF | TGTGCCAGCGACAACGGGAAACCCAGGGAGACCCAGTACTTC
TRBJ2-3 | NA | NA | TRBV7-9 | CASSLYDAGPSTDTQYF | TGTGCCAGCAGCTTATACGACGCGGGACCCAGCACAGATACGCAGTATTTT
TRBJ2-7 | NA | TRBD1 | TRBV7-8 | CASSPLTGGYEQYF | TGTGCCAGCAGCCCATTGACAGGGGGCTACGAGCAGTACTTC
TRBJ1-3 | NA | NA | TRBV5-5 | CASSLVLNTAGGNTIYF | TGTGCCAGCAGCTTGGTCTTGAACACCGCTGGTGGAAACACCATATATTTT
TRBJ2-3 | NA | NA | TRBV19 | CASSIGGSGTDTQYF | TGTGCCAGTAGTATTGGCGGGTCTGGCACAGATACGCAGTATTTT
TRBJ1-5 | NA | NA | TRBV23-1 | CASSQLQSAQHF | TGCGCCAGCAGTCAATTACAATCAGCCCAGCATTTT
TRBJ2-7 | NA | TRBD2 | TRBV30 | CAWTTLGEGSYEQYF | TGTGCCTGGACTACCCTGGGGGAGGGCTCCTACGAGCAGTACTTC
TRBJ2-1 | NA | TRBD2 | TRBV7-9 | CASSLGTSGDNEQFF | TGTGCCAGCAGCTTAGGGACTAGCGGGGACAATGAGCAGTTCTTC
TRBJ2-1 | few | NA | TRBV28 | CASPKGGGSNEQFF | TGTGCCAGCCCTAAGGGAGGGGGTAGCAATGAGCAGTTCTTC